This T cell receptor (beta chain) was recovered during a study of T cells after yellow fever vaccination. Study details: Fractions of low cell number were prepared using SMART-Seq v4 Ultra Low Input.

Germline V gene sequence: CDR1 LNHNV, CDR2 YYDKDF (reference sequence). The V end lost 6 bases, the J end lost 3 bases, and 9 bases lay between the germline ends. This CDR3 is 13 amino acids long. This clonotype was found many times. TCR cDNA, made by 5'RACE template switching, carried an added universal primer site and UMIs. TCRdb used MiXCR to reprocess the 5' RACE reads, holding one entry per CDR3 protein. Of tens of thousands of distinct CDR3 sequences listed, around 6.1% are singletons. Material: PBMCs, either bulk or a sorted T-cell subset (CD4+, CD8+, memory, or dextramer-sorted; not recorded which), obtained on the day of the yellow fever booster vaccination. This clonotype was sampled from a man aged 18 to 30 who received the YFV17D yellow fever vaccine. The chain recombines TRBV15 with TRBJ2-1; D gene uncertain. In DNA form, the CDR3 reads TGTGCCACCAGGAGCGACGGCTACAATGAGCAGTTCTTC. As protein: CATRSDGYNEQFF.